This TCR beta chain was captured by sequencing in a study of cytomegalovirus exposure and HLA in healthy donors. About this clone itself: As yet, its antigen is unknown.

This CDR3 contains 14 residues. Trimming left V 1 base short and J 3 bases short, with 9 bases between. CDR1 and CDR2 from the germline V gene are SGHAT and FQNNGV. Findings and caveats of the study: Trimming of TCR beta V- and J-genes showed a link, identified in a later analysis, to a missense DCLRE1C variant.

The PCR ran on 60 Vbeta and 13 Jbeta primers. Measured with immunoSEQ multiplex PCR; TCRdb has only the in-frame clones, and not every one. The sample has approximately 150,000 clones, roughly 80% seen once; the top ten hold under 15%. Sequenced: PBMCs. V is TRBV11-2 and J is TRBJ1-1, with no clear D. The TCR originated in a woman aged 40 to 50 in good health and CMV-seronegative. The CDR3 here is CASSLGLTYTEAFF. The DNA for the CDR3 is TGTGCCAGCAGCTTAGGCCTTACTTACACTGAAGCTTTCTTT.